This is a list of T cell receptor beta chains from one sample in a study of cytomegalovirus exposure and HLA in healthy donors. Only in-frame clones appear in the TCRdb table, and some are missing; sequencing was by immunoSEQ multiplex PCR. The repertoire includes over 120,000 clones, 80% to 90% of them detected once, and 4.5% to 5.5% sits in the top ten. The material sequenced was PBMCs. Source of these receptors: a man aged 18 to 30 in good health and CMV-seropositive. Both conserved end residues are part of each CDR3. Fields, in order: J gene, V gene, clone size, D gene, CDR3 DNA, CDR3 protein. A D gene is named only where the DNA matches it firmly. Size values are once, few and many counts, or a class for expanded clones, and some rows have none.

J: TRBJ1-2; V: TRBV6-5; size: NA; D: NA; DNA: TGTGCCAGCAGCGGACAGTGGGGCTATGGCTACACCTTC; CDR3: CASSGQWGYGYTF
J: TRBJ1-1; V: TRBV13; size: NA; D: NA; DNA: TGTGCCAGCTCCTCTGAGGACACTGAAGCTTTCTTT; CDR3: CASSSEDTEAFF
J: TRBJ1-2; V: TRBV28; size: NA; D: TRBD1; DNA: TGTGCCTTTGGGACAGGGTATGGCTACACCTTC; CDR3: CAFGTGYGYTF
J: TRBJ2-5; V: TRBV5-4; size: NA; D: TRBD1; DNA: TGTGCCAGCGGAAGGGACAGGAAAGAGACCCAGTACTTC; CDR3: CASGRDRKETQYF
J: TRBJ2-2; V: TRBV4-1; size: NA; D: NA; DNA: TGCGCCAGCAGCCAAGATCCGGCAGGAATCACCGGGGAGCTGTTTTTT; CDR3: CASSQDPAGITGELFF
J: TRBJ1-2; V: TRBV18; size: NA; D: NA; DNA: TGTGCCAGCTCACCAAGGGAGGGAGCGGCGAGTGGCTACACCTTC; CDR3: CASSPREGAASGYTF
J: TRBJ2-4; V: TRBV19; size: NA; D: NA; DNA: TGTGCCAGTAGTATTAGAAACATTCAGTACTTC; CDR3: CASSIRNIQYF
J: TRBJ1-2; V: TRBV5-4; size: NA; D: TRBD1; DNA: TGTGCCAGCAGCGGTGCTAACAGGGGTAGTGGCTACACCTTC; CDR3: CASSGANRGSGYTF
J: TRBJ2-5; V: TRBV5-4; size: NA; D: TRBD2; DNA: TGTGCCAGCAGCCGTGCTAGCGGAATTGTGGAGACCCAGTACTTC; CDR3: CASSRASGIVETQYF
J: TRBJ2-3; V: TRBV11-2; size: NA; D: TRBD2; DNA: TGTGCCAGCAGCCACATAGGGACTAGCGGGAGTAGGACAGATACGCAGTATTTT; CDR3: CASSHIGTSGSRTDTQYF
J: TRBJ1-1; V: TRBV6-5; size: NA; D: NA; DNA: TGTGCCAGCAGTGTCAACAGGGTGGGGAACACTGAAGCTTTCTTT; CDR3: CASSVNRVGNTEAFF
J: TRBJ1-5; V: TRBV4-2; size: NA; D: TRBD1; DNA: TGTGCCAGCAGCCAAGTTCCGCAGGGGGTGGGGCAGCCCCAGCATTTT; CDR3: CASSQVPQGVGQPQHF
J: TRBJ1-3; V: TRBV11-2; size: NA; D: NA; DNA: TGTGCCAGCAGCTTAATCCAGATCTCTGGAAACACCATATATTTT; CDR3: CASSLIQISGNTIYF
J: TRBJ1-6; V: TRBV2; size: NA; D: NA; DNA: TGTGCCAGCACTAAGGAGGGAAATTCACCCCTCCACTTT; CDR3: CASTKEGNSPLHF
J: TRBJ1-5; V: TRBV29-1; size: NA; D: NA; DNA: TGCAGCGTTGGCAGGGATAGCAATCAGCCCCAGCATTTT; CDR3: CSVGRDSNQPQHF
J: TRBJ2-1; V: TRBV5-6; size: NA; D: TRBD2; DNA: TGTGCCAGCAGCTTGCGGGAGGTTGGGCAGTTCTTC; CDR3: CASSLREVGQFF
J: TRBJ2-1; V: TRBV5-1; size: NA; D: TRBD1; DNA: TGCGCCAGCAGTCCGACCCCGGGGGACAGGGGGGCCTCGGGGCAGTTCTTC; CDR3: CASSPTPGDRGASGQFF
J: TRBJ2-7; V: TRBV5-6; size: NA; D: NA; DNA: TGTGCCAGCAGCCAACAGGGATTTAGATACGAGCAGTACTTC; CDR3: CASSQQGFRYEQYF
J: TRBJ1-2; V: TRBV5-4; size: NA; D: NA; DNA: TGTGCCAGCAGCCCCGAGTGGGGGGACTATGGCTACACCTTC; CDR3: CASSPEWGDYGYTF
J: TRBJ2-5; V: TRBV9; size: NA; D: NA; DNA: TGTGCCAGCAGCACTACCGGGAGCTCGGAGACCCAGTACTTC; CDR3: CASSTTGSSETQYF
J: TRBJ2-1; V: TRBV6-1; size: NA; D: TRBD2; DNA: TGTGCCAGCAGAGAATTAGCGGGGGCCCTCTACAATGAGCAGTTCTTC; CDR3: CASRELAGALYNEQFF
J: TRBJ1-5; V: TRBV15; size: NA; D: NA; DNA: TGTGCCACCAGTCCCGAGGGGGAAGGGGGTCAGCCCCAGCATTTT; CDR3: CATSPEGEGGQPQHF
J: TRBJ1-2; V: TRBV6-1; size: NA; D: NA; DNA: TGTGCCAGCAGTCCCGAGTCTAACTATGGCTACACCTTC; CDR3: CASSPESNYGYTF
J: TRBJ2-5; V: TRBV5-1; size: once; D: TRBD2; DNA: TGCGCCAGCAGCTTGGAGGGCGGGAGGGCCGATGAGACCCAATACTTC; CDR3: CASSLEGGRADETQYF
J: TRBJ1-6; V: TRBV6-5; size: once; D: NA; DNA: TGTGCCAGCAGTTCCACTCCCGGGTCGCCCCTCCACTTT; CDR3: CASSSTPGSPLHF
J: TRBJ1-2; V: TRBV28; size: NA; D: NA; DNA: TGTGCCAGCAGTCAGGGTGGCTATGGCTACACCTTC; CDR3: CASSQGGYGYTF
J: TRBJ2-3; V: TRBV5-8; size: NA; D: NA; DNA: TGTGCCAGCAGCTTGATGGGGGCTAACACAGATACGCAGTATTTT; CDR3: CASSLMGANTDTQYF
J: TRBJ2-5; V: TRBV5-6; size: once; D: TRBD2; DNA: TGTGCCAGCAGCCTCGCTCTTCTAGCGGGGGGGCCCGTTGAGACCCAGTACTTC; CDR3: CASSLALLAGGPVETQYF
J: TRBJ2-1; V: TRBV10-2; size: NA; D: TRBD2; DNA: TGCGCCAGCAGTGGACTAGCGGGGAGCCGGAGCTCCTACAATGAGCAGTTCTTC; CDR3: CASSGLAGSRSSYNEQFF
J: TRBJ1-5; V: TRBV5-1; size: NA; D: NA; DNA: TGCGCCAGCAGCTTTGACCCGGCGGGCAATCAGCCCCAGCATTTT; CDR3: CASSFDPAGNQPQHF
J: TRBJ1-1; V: TRBV5-4; size: NA; D: NA; DNA: TGTGCCAGCAGCTTGAACCGGGTAGATGAAGCTTTCTTT; CDR3: CASSLNRVDEAFF
J: TRBJ2-5; V: TRBV4-1; size: NA; D: NA; DNA: TGCGCCAGCAGCCCGACAGGAACCCAAGAGACCCAGTACTTC; CDR3: CASSPTGTQETQYF
J: TRBJ2-7; V: TRBV29-1; size: NA; D: TRBD1; DNA: TGCAGCTTCTCGACAGGGGGGCCCTACGAGCAGTACTTC; CDR3: CSFSTGGPYEQYF
J: TRBJ1-1; V: TRBV15; size: NA; D: NA; DNA: TGTGCCACCAGCAGAGATCAGATGAACACTGAAGCTTTCTTT; CDR3: CATSRDQMNTEAFF
J: TRBJ1-4; V: TRBV10-2; size: once; D: NA; DNA: TGCGCCACCGCAGGGCAAACTAATGAAAAACTGTTTTTT; CDR3: CATAGQTNEKLFF
J: TRBJ1-2; V: TRBV15; size: NA; D: NA; DNA: TGTGCCACCAGCAGAGATCGCGGGGGCCCGGGCTACACCTTC; CDR3: CATSRDRGGPGYTF
J: TRBJ1-6; V: TRBV6-5; size: NA; D: NA; DNA: TGTGCCAGCTCGGTAGTTTTCGCTAATTCACCCCTCCACTTT; CDR3: CASSVVFANSPLHF
J: TRBJ1-2; V: TRBV9; size: NA; D: NA; DNA: TGTGCCAGCAGCGTAGGAGTCGAGTTCACCTTC; CDR3: CASSVGVEFTF
J: TRBJ2-3; V: TRBV27; size: NA; D: TRBD2; DNA: TGTGCCAGCAGTTTCCTACTAGCGGGGGGGCCGGATACGCAGTATTTT; CDR3: CASSFLLAGGPDTQYF
J: TRBJ2-7; V: TRBV19; size: NA; D: TRBD1; DNA: TGTGCCAGTAGTACCGCGGACAGGGGACCCTACGAGCAGTACTTC; CDR3: CASSTADRGPYEQYF
J: TRBJ2-7; V: TRBV9; size: once; D: NA; DNA: TGTGCCAGCAGCGTAGATAACAGGGACGAGCAGTACTTC; CDR3: CASSVDNRDEQYF
J: TRBJ2-7; V: TRBV7-2; size: NA; D: TRBD1; DNA: TGTGCCAGCAGACGCCACCGGGACAGGGGGCCGTACGAGCAGTACTTC; CDR3: CASRRHRDRGPYEQYF
J: TRBJ1-3; V: TRBV28; size: NA; D: NA; DNA: TGTGCCAGCAGTTTGTGGCAGGGACACTCTGGAAACACCATATATTTT; CDR3: CASSLWQGHSGNTIYF
J: TRBJ1-2; V: TRBV28; size: NA; D: NA; DNA: TGTGCCAGCAGCCCTCACTCCACAGGGAATGGGAACTATGGCTACACCTTC; CDR3: CASSPHSTGNGNYGYTF
J: TRBJ2-7; V: TRBV4-1; size: NA; D: TRBD1; DNA: TGCGCCAGCAGCCCAGAGCAGCAGGGGGCTTTCGAGCAGTACTTC; CDR3: CASSPEQQGAFEQYF
J: TRBJ1-2; V: TRBV27; size: once; D: TRBD1; DNA: TGTGCCAGCAGTTTCCAAGGGACAGCCAACTATGGCTACACCTTC; CDR3: CASSFQGTANYGYTF
J: TRBJ2-6; V: TRBV25-1; size: NA; D: TRBD2; DNA: TGTGCCAGCAGCCCCTGGGGGGGTGGGGCCAACGTCCTGACTTTC; CDR3: CASSPWGGGANVLTF
J: TRBJ2-2; V: TRBV6-1; size: NA; D: NA; DNA: TGTGCCAGCAGTGTCGGCCAGACCTCGGGCACCGGGGAGCTGTTTTTT; CDR3: CASSVGQTSGTGELFF
J: TRBJ1-1; V: TRBV6-5; size: NA; D: NA; DNA: TGTGCCAGCACCGCAAGAGACACTGAAGCTTTCTTT; CDR3: CASTARDTEAFF
J: TRBJ2-1; V: TRBV9; size: NA; D: TRBD2; DNA: TGTGCCAGCAGCGTAGCTAGCGGGCTCTACAATGAGCAGTTCTTC; CDR3: CASSVASGLYNEQFF
J: TRBJ2-7; V: TRBV6-5; size: NA; D: NA; DNA: TGTGCCAGCAGTTACGAACAGTCCTACGAGCAGTACTTC; CDR3: CASSYEQSYEQYF